The clone carrying this T cell receptor beta chain was observed a handful of times. The target antigen is unknown. Through a sample-barcoded 5' primer and a J-beta primer mix, a second PCR was run for roughly 7 to 12 cycles. TCRdb re-analysed the 5' RACE reads in MiXCR, keeping a single row per CDR3 protein. Found here are 1.5 million to 2 million distinct CDR3 sequences, 40% to 55% of them singletons; the top ten hold 2% to 2.5%. These data belong to a study of blood T cells in healthy people across ages. CDR1 and CDR2 (germline): LGHNA, YSLEER. This CDR3 is built from 13 residues. V was shortened by 1 base and J by 8 bases, with 9 bases between the two germline ends. General study points: Higher diversity and more naive CD4+ cells were features of long-lived donors, compared to aged donors.

Approximately 9 milliliters of peripheral blood were drawn from each donor into EDTA-treated tubes. Sequencing was performed on blood. This clonotype was sampled from a middle-aged woman in good health. This chain connects TRBV4-3 to TRBJ2-1, with no clear D. This CDR3 reads CASSQGEGHEQFF. The CDR3 bases are TGCGCCAGCAGCCAAGGTGAAGGGCATGAGCAGTTCTTC.